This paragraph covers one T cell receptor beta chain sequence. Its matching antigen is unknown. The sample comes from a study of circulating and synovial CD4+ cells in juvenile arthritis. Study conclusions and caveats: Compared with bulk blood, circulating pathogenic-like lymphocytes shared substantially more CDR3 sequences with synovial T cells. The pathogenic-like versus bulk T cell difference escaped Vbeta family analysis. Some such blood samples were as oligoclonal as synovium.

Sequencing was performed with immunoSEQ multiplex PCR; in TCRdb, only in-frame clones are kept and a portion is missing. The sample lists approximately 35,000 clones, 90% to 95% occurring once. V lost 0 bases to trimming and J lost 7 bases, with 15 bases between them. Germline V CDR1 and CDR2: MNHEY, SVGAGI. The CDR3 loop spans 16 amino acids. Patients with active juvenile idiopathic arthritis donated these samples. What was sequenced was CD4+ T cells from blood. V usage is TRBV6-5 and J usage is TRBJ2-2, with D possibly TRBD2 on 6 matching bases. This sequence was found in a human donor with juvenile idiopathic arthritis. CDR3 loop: CASSYSKKLAIGELFF. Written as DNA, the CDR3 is TGTGCCAGCAGTTACTCGAAGAAACTAGCAATCGGGGAGCTGTTTTTT.